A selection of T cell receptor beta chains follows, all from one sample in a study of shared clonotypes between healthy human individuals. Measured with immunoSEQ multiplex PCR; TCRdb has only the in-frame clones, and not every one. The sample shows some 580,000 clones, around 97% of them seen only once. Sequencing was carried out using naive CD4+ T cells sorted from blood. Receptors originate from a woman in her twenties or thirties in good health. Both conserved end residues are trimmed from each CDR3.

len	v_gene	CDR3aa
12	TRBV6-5	ASRGAGQGYEQY
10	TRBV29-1	SVTAGNYGYT
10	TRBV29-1	SVALTGYGYT
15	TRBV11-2	ASSTAPGGQRTDTQY
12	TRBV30	ARNVGVGTGELF
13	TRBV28	ASSLIRENTGELF
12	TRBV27	ASSLSGARNTIY
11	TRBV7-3	ASSRDSYNEQF
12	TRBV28	ASSPAGSGNTIY
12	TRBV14	ASSRPDYYNEQF
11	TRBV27	ASSTSTGGEQY
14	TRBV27	ASSHTPGAAYNEQF
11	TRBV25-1	ASSEGTDYGYT
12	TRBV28	ASSRFGVGYGYT
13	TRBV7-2	ASSLEGQGHEKLF
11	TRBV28	ASSLVGAYEQY
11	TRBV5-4	ASSSPGADTQY
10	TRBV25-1	ASFDRGRGYT
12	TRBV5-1	ASSFGGSSYEQY
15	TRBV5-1	ASSLQTGTGGYNEQF
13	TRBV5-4	ASSVAEGGYNEQF
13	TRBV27	ASSLKRSSTDTQY
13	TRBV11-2	ASTHPRTGFYEQY
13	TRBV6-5	ASSYSDRKENTIY